This TCR beta chain was obtained from a study of T cells after yellow fever vaccination. General study results and limits: Contaminating bulk clonotypes could be abundant in FACS-sorted repertoires. Subsequent booster samples again held most clones from primary vaccination (96% CD4, about 90% CD8). Just a small share of clonotypes turned up in the CD4 compartment as well as the CD8 compartment.

With respect to this clonotype: Its cognate antigen is unknown.

TCRdb ran MiXCR on the 5' RACE reads and lists one entry per CDR3 protein. The table shows a few hundred thousand distinct CDR3 sequences, with around 7% occurring only once. Sequenced here: PBMCs, sampled roughly 47 days after the first yellow fever vaccination. The receptor comes from a young man who received the YFV17D yellow fever vaccine.

As DNA, the CDR3 is TGTGCCAGCAGCTTATGGCAGGGGGCGACCCAGTACTTC. This encodes CASSLWQGATQYF. The chain uses TRBV7-2 and TRBJ2-5; TRBD1 aligns across 8 bases. The CDR3 covers 13 residues. J lost 7 bases, V lost 2 bases, and 3 bases had no gene match. Germline CDR1 reads SGHTA; CDR2 reads FQGNSA.